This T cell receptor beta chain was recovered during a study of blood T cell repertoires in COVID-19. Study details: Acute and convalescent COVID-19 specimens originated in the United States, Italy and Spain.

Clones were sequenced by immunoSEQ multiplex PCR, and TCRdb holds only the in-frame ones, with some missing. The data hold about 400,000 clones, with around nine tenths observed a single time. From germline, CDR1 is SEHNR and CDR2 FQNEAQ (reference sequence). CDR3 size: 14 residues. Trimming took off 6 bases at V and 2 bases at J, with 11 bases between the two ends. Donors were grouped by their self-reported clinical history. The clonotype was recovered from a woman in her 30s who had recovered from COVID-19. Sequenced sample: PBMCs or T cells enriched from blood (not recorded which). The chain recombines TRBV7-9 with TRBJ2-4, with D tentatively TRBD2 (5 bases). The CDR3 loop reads CASSLRDTKNIQYF. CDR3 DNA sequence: TGTGCCAGCAGTCTTCGGGATACCAAAAACATTCAGTACTTC. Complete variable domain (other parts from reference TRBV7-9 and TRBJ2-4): DTGVSQNPRHKITKRGQNVTFRCDPISEHNRLYWYRQTLGQGPEFLTYFQNEAQLEKSRLLSDRFSAERPKGSFSTLEIQRTEQGDSAMYLCASSLRDTKNIQYFGAGTRLSVL.